This T cell receptor beta chain stems from a study of cytomegalovirus exposure and HLA in healthy donors. Each donor was healthy, and each was a bone marrow donor. The CDR3 runs to 16 residues. In germline, CDR1 is MNHEY, CDR2 SVGAGI. The trim removed 2 bases at V and 5 bases at J, leaving 8 bases unmatched. Whole-study results and caveats: The study assumed roughly uniform donor sequencing depth for presence/absence analyses.

Comments on this clone: Its antigen is not identified.

The primer mix had 60 Vbeta and 13 Jbeta primers. TCRdb's table, derived via immunoSEQ multiplex PCR, lists solely in-frame clones and lacks some. Its table records more than 45,000 clones. The specimen sequenced was PBMCs. This sequence joins TRBV6-5 and TRBJ1-2, with 10 bases identical to TRBD1. This receptor was taken from a woman aged 40 to 55 in good health and CMV-seronegative. The CDR3 here is CASSYKRPGQGYGYTF. CDR3 DNA: TGTGCCAGCAGTTACAAACGGCCGGGACAGGGGTATGGCTACACCTTC.